What follows are 22 T cell receptor beta chains derived from one specimen sequenced in a study of T cells in Graves' hyperthyroidism and ophthalmopathy. Using RNA transcripts as the source, TCR beta CDR3 regions were amplified. TCR CDR3 underwent first-round RT-PCR with the HTBI primer set. In TCRdb, the multiplex PCR reads were re-called with MiXCR into one record per CDR3 protein. The sample lists 500,000 or so distinct CDR3 sequences; 15% to 20% were seen once. The sequencing input was blood. Receptors originate from a woman aged 25 to 39 with Graves' ophthalmopathy.

This clonotype was recorded at least ten times. V and J are TRBV7-9 and TRBJ1-1, with D possibly being TRBD1 (5 bases). The CDR3 contains 14 residues. The germline V and J ends were trimmed by 4 bases and 0 bases, with 9 bases remaining between them. Per germline, CDR1 SEHNR and CDR2 FQNEAQ (reference sequence). Written as DNA, the CDR3 is TGTGCCAGCAGCTGGGGGGAGTTGAACACTGAAGCTTTCTTT. It is translated as CASSWGELNTEAFF. The full variable domain, rest sourced from reference TRBV7-9 and TRBJ1-1, is DTGVSQNPRHKITKRGQNVTFRCDPISEHNRLYWYRQTLGQGPEFLTYFQNEAQLEKSRLLSDRFSAERPKGSFSTLEIQRTEQGDSAMYLCASSWGELNTEAFFGQGTRLTVV.

The chain has TRBV9 and TRBJ2-6; possibly TRBD2 for D (6 bases). Germline values: CDR1 SGDLS, CDR2 YYNGEE. V was clipped by 3 bases and J by 1 base, with 8 bases between them. CDR3 length equals 15 residues. The CDR3 sequence is CASSGGDSGANVLTF. The CDR3 DNA reads TGTGCCAGCAGCGGCGGGGATTCTGGGGCCAACGTCCTGACTTTC.

This clonotype appeared many times. This sequence joins TRBV6-1 and TRBJ2-1, with D perhaps assigned TRBD1 or TRBD2 (5 bases each). Per germline, CDR1 MNHNS and CDR2 SASEGT. V lost 5 bases and J 4 bases, leaving 15 bases between the germline ends. The CDR3 is made up of 15 amino acids. The CDR3 DNA reads TGTGCCAGCAGTTTTCTGGTGGGACCATACAATGAGCAGTTCTTC. It is translated as CASSFLVGPYNEQFF.

This clonotype was seen only a few times. This rearrangement joins TRBV7-9 to TRBJ2-5; D is perhaps TRBD1 (5 bases). With 5 bases removed from V and 5 bases from J, the gap between germline ends came to 15 bases. In germline, CDR1 is SEHNR, CDR2 FQNEAQ (reference sequence). The CDR3 sequence is 14 residues long. CDR3 sequence reads: CASSPPHGAETQYF. CDR3 in DNA: TGTGCCAGCAGCCCCCCCCATGGGGCGGAGACCCAGTACTTC.

This clonotype was recorded many times. The rearrangement joins TRBV29-1 to TRBJ2-3; possibly TRBD2 for D (6 bases). The V gene's germline CDR1 is SQVTM and CDR2 ANQGSEA. Trimming pared 4 bases from V and 0 bases from J, leaving 23 bases between. The CDR3 is 18 amino acids. In nucleotides, the CDR3 is TGCAGCGTTGTCGGAATTTTCTCGGGGCGGGGAAGCACAGATACGCAGTATTTT. It specifies CSVVGIFSGRGSTDTQYF.

The CDR3, as DNA: TGTGCCAGCAGCCCATGGACAGCGAGCTCCTACGAGCAGTACTTC. Amino acid sequence: CASSPWTASSYEQYF. V usage is TRBV7-9 and J usage is TRBJ2-7, with D perhaps matching TRBD1 (6 bases). From germline, CDR1 is SEHNR and CDR2 FQNEAQ (reference sequence). There are 15 residues in the CDR3. V gave up 5 bases and J gave up 0 bases, with 14 bases separating them.

Ten or more counts support this clonotype. The rearrangement links TRBV29-1 to TRBJ1-2; D gene unclear. Germline-derived CDR1 and CDR2 are SQVTM and ANQGSEA. The CDR3 loop spans 11 amino acids. V lost 6 bases, J lost 5 bases, and 10 bases lay in between. CDR3 coding DNA: TGCAGCGTCCCTCTGGGGTATGGCTACACCTTC. Encoded protein: CSVPLGYGYTF.

The chain carries TRBV28 and TRBJ2-2; D is uncertain. This CDR3 is 14 amino acids long. V was pared by 8 bases and J by 4 bases, with 14 bases between. The germline gives CDR1 MDHEN, CDR2 SYDVKM. In DNA form, the CDR3 reads TGTGCCAGCGGAAAAGGTGTTGGCACCGGGGAGCTGTTTTTT. This translates into CASGKGVGTGELFF. Supplemented by reference TRBV28 and TRBJ2-2, the full variable domain reads DVKVTQSSRYLVKRTGEKVFLECVQDMDHENMFWYRQDPGLGLRLIYFSYDVKMKEKGDIPEGYSVSREKKERFSLILESASTNQTSMYLCASGKGVGTGELFFGEGSRLTVL.

The table lists this clonotype with a few counts. The chain has TRBV20-1 and TRBJ1-2; D gene ambiguous. The germline V gene encodes CDR1 DFQATT and CDR2 SNEGSKA (reference sequence). This CDR3 is built from 12 residues. V lost 3 bases and J lost 7, with 12 bases in between. Written as DNA, the CDR3 is TGCAGTGCTAGGGGATCTGCCATTGGCTACACCTTC. The encoded protein is CSARGSAIGYTF.

The sample holds many counts of this clonotype. This chain connects TRBV28 to TRBJ1-2; a possible D gene is TRBD1 (5 bases). Trimming removed 2 bases from V and 7 bases from J, with 8 bases in between. Germline CDR1 MDHEN, CDR2 SYDVKM. The CDR3 spans 12 residues. In DNA, the CDR3 is TGTGCCAGCAGTTTAGGGGGGTTTGGCTACACCTTC. Translating it yields CASSLGGFGYTF.

The chain combines TRBV11-2 with TRBJ2-1; D ambiguous. The germline CDR1 and CDR2 sequences are SGHAT and FQNNGV. V gave up 1 base and J gave up 0 bases, with 10 bases separating them. The CDR3 sequence is 16 residues long. CDR3 coding DNA: TGTGCCAGCAGCTTAGTATCTATTGGCTCCTACAATGAGCAGTTCTTC. Translating gives CASSLVSIGSYNEQFF.

The chain couples TRBV11-3 to TRBJ2-1; TRBD2 agrees at 11 bases. The germline V gene encodes CDR1 SGHNT and CDR2 YENEEA. CDR3 length equals 18 residues. V lost 5 bases to trimming and J lost 6 bases; unmatched junction nucleotides: 15. The CDR3 DNA reads as TGTGCCAGCAGCCAATTCCCGGTTAGCGGGAGGGTTCGCAATGAGCAGTTCTTC. It is translated as CASSQFPVSGRVRNEQFF.

This clonotype occurred many times. The chain employs TRBV9 and TRBJ2-7; D tentatively fits TRBD1 or TRBD2 (6 bases each). Deletions cut 4 bases from V and 6 bases from J, with 11 bases between. The CDR3 spans 12 residues. CDR1 and CDR2 (germline): SGDLS, YYNGEE. CDR3 nucleotide sequence: TGTGCCAGCAGCTCGGGGGCGGGCGAGCAGTACTTC. Amino acid sequence: CASSSGAGEQYF. The full variable domain, with the rest looked up from reference TRBV9 and TRBJ2-7, is DSGVTQTPKHLITATGQRVTLRCSPRSGDLSVYWYQQSLDQGLQFLIQYYNGEERAKGNILERFSAQQFPDLHSELNLSSLELGDSALYFCASSSGAGEQYFGPGTRLTVT.

This sequence joins TRBV7-9 and TRBJ2-7, with D uncertain. V was pared by 6 bases and J by 1 base, with 10 bases between. Germline V gives CDR1 SEHNR, CDR2 FQNEAQ (reference sequence). The CDR3 runs 13 residues. The DNA of the CDR3 is TGTGCCAGCAGGGACGGCTCATCCTACGAGCAGTACTTC. Amino acid sequence: CASRDGSSYEQYF.

This clonotype was counted many times. The rearrangement joins TRBV7-3 to TRBJ2-2, with a weak D call TRBD2 (5 bases). Between the trimmed V and J ends, which lost 1 base and 2 bases, there was a span of 11 bases. The V gene's germline CDR1 is SGHTA and CDR2 FQGTGA. The CDR3 runs to 16 residues. The CDR3 sequence is CASSLNGGRNTGELFF. DNA of the CDR3: TGTGCCAGCAGCTTAAATGGCGGGCGTAACACCGGGGAGCTGTTTTTT. Filled out from reference TRBV7-3 and TRBJ2-2, the complete variable domain reads GAGVSQTPSNKVTEKGKYVELRCDPISGHTALYWYRQSLGQGPEFLIYFQGTGAADDSGLPNDRFFAVRPEGSVSTLKIQRTERGDSAVYLCASSLNGGRNTGELFFGEGSRLTVL.

This clonotype was counted only a few times. The chain links TRBV29-1 to TRBJ2-2; D is perhaps TRBD2 (5 bases). Germline loops: CDR1 SQVTM, CDR2 ANQGSEA. V was clipped by 4 bases and J by 6 bases, with 15 bases between them. There are 14 residues in the CDR3. CDR3 sequence reads: CSVVVIPSSGELFF. The CDR3 region has the DNA TGCAGCGTTGTAGTGATCCCTAGCTCCGGGGAGCTGTTTTTT.

This clonotype has just a few counts. The chain has TRBV5-1 and TRBJ2-1, with D perhaps being TRBD1 or TRBD2 (5 bases each). Trimming removed 4 bases at V and 0 bases at J, with 14 bases between. The CDR3 consists of 16 residues. Germline V gene sequence: CDR1 SGHRS, CDR2 YFSETQ. CDR3 DNA sequence: TGCGCCAGCAGCGGCCGGGACCGAGGCTCCTACAATGAGCAGTTCTTC. Translation: CASSGRDRGSYNEQFF.

V usage is TRBV9 and J usage is TRBJ2-1; TRBD2 aligns across 9 bases. Trimming at V came to 2 bases and at J to 6 bases, leaving 3 bases not matched to a gene. Per germline, CDR1 SGDLS and CDR2 YYNGEE. The CDR3 length is 14 residues. The CDR3 sequence is CASSVETSGNEQFF. The CDR3 DNA reads as TGTGCCAGCAGCGTCGAGACTAGCGGCAATGAGCAGTTCTTC.

This clonotype was found a few times. The CDR3: CASSYSVRYSNQPQHF. DNA of the CDR3: TGTGCCAGCAGTTACTCAGTCAGGTATAGCAATCAGCCCCAGCATTTT. This chain links TRBV6-5 with TRBJ1-5; D unresolved. Trimming removed 0 bases at V and 0 bases at J, with 9 bases between. The CDR3 is 16 residues long. Germline-derived CDR1 and CDR2 are MNHEY and SVGAGI.

This clonotype was found many times. The chain is built from TRBV27 and TRBJ2-1; 9 nucleotides line up with TRBD1. Germline V gene data show CDR1 as MNHEY and CDR2 as SMNVEV (reference sequence). The CDR3 is made up of 15 amino acids. V dropped 5 bases and J dropped 2; count of bases not matched to a gene: 4. The CDR3 region is CASSQTGGAYNEQFF. As DNA, the CDR3 is TGTGCCAGCAGTCAGACAGGGGGGGCCTACAATGAGCAGTTCTTC.

The rearrangement links TRBV7-9 to TRBJ2-1; perhaps TRBD2 as D (6 bases). Deletions cut 8 bases from V and 6 bases from J, with 14 bases between. This CDR3 contains 13 residues. Germline loops: CDR1 SEHNR, CDR2 FQNEAQ (reference sequence). CDR3 sequence (DNA): TGTGCCAGCGCCGGAGGGACGTTCAATGAGCAGTTCTTC. It translates to CASAGGTFNEQFF.

The chain recombines TRBV6-1 with TRBJ2-3; 9 bases match TRBD2. Unmatched junction bases numbered 7, after V lost 6 bases and J lost 6 bases. Germline CDR1 is MNHNS and CDR2 is SASEGT. The length of the CDR3 is 14 residues. In nucleotides, the CDR3 is TGTGCCAGCAGAGCTAGCGGGAATTGGGATACGCAGTATTTT. Its translation is CASRASGNWDTQYF.